This T cell receptor beta chain was observed in a study of blood T cell repertoires in COVID-19. Study-wide context: The cDNA or gDNA used as material had been derived from T cells, B-cell-depleted T cells, or PBMCs.

In the original workflow: Nucleated cell counts were estimated from reference gene primer amplification. The table came from immunoSEQ multiplex PCR; TCRdb's copy has only in-frame clones and leaves some out. V, J and clone size are those of that table, while D and trimming were read from the DNA. The sample includes 250,000 to 300,000 clones, roughly 90% seen only once; the top ten take approximately 1.2%. Study members were between roughly 18 and 100 years old and lived in 24 US regions. This clone was seen only once. This TCR came from a woman aged 25 to 39 who had recovered from COVID-19. Sequencing input: PBMCs or T cells enriched from blood (not recorded which).

CDR3 protein: CASTEFRGVVQPQHF. The CDR3 nucleotides read TGTGCCAGCACCGAATTCCGGGGGGTGGTTCAGCCCCAGCATTTT. The J gene is TRBJ1-5, the V gene TRBV28; the D gene is possibly TRBD1 (5 bases). Trimming shortened V by 7 bases and J by 6 bases, and 19 bases separated the two germline ends. Looked up from germline, CDR1 is MDHEN and CDR2 is SYDVKM. The CDR3 length is 15 residues.